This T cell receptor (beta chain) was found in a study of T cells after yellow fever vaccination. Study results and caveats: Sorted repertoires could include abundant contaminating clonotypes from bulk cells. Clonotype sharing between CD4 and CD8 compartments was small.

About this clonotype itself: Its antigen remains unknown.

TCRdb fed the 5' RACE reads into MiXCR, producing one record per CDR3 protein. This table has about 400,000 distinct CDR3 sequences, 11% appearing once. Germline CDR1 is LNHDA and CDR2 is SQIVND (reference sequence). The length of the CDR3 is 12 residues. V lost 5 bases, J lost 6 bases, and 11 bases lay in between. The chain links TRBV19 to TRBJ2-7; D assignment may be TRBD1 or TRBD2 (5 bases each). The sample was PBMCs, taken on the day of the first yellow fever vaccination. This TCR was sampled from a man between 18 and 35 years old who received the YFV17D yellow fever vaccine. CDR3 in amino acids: CASSGGFSEQYF. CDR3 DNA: TGTGCCAGTAGTGGGGGTTTTTCCGAGCAGTACTTC. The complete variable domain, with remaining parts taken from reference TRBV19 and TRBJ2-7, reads DGGITQSPKYLFRKEGQNVTLSCEQNLNHDAMYWYRQDPGQGLRLIYYSQIVNDFQKGDIAEGYSVSREKKESFPLTVTSAQKNPTAFYLCASSGGFSEQYFGPGTRLTVT.